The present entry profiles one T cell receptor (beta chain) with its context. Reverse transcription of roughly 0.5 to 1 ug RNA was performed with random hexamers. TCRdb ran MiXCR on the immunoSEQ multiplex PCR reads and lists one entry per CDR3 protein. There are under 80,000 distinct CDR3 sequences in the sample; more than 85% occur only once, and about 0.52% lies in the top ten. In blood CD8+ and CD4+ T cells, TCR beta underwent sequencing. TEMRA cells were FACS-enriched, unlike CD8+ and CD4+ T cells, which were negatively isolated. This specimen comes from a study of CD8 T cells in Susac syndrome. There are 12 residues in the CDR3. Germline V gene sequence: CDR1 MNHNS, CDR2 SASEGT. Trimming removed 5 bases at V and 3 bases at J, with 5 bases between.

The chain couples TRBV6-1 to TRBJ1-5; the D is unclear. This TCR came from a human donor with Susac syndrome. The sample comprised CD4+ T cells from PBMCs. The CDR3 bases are TGTGCCAGCAGTTTGCTCAATCAGCCCCAGCATTTT. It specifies CASSLLNQPQHF.